This T cell receptor beta chain was captured in a study of T-cell reconstitution after alpha-beta-depleted transplantation in children. Study conclusions and caveats: Surviving recipient T cells and intrathymic progenitors accounted for some patients' high TCRbeta diversity at day 60. About two months after transplant, alpha-beta T cells reportedly came from several hundred expanded graft clones. A year post-transplant, T-cell counts and diversity derived mostly from newly produced T cells.

TCRbeta library construction was performed incorporating unique molecular identifiers. TCRdb ran MiXCR on the PCR reads and lists one entry per CDR3 protein. This sample has 780,000 or so distinct CDR3 sequences; about 16% occur once, and the top ten carry 5%. Comment on this clonotype: No antigen is known for it.

The CDR3 loop spans 14 amino acids. Germline lookup yields CDR1 DFQATT and CDR2 SNEGSKA (reference sequence). Deletions cut 5 bases from V and 2 bases from J, with 16 bases between. The input for sequencing was PBMCs, mostly from graft donor cells, taken 360 days after TCRalphabeta/CD19-depleted stem cell transplant. The TCR was taken from a male patient between 10 and 17 years old who had a stem cell transplant for acute lymphoblastic leukemia, so the T cells may come from the graft donor. J is TRBJ2-7 and V is TRBV20-1; tentatively, D is TRBD2 (5 bases). The CDR3 DNA is TGCAGTGCTGGTGGGAGAGGCGGTACCTACGAGCAGTACTTC. Protein product: CSAGGRGGTYEQYF.